This entry describes one TCR beta chain. The antigen remains unidentified. Time point here: week 5, during vaccination. It was 300 ug of mutant IDH1 20-mer peptide that made up each vaccine dose, given with topical imiquimod. The record originates from a study of a mutant IDH1 vaccine in newly diagnosed glioma. Points from the study as a whole: Seemingly, top peripheral T cell clonotype changes bore no relation to pseudoprogression.

Profiled with immunoSEQ multiplex PCR; TCRdb holds only in-frame clones, not every one. The sample lists around 61,000 clones; more than 80% were seen once. This CDR3 region has 18 residues. V was pared by 0 bases and J by 1 base, with 5 bases of the junction left unmatched. The germline V gene encodes CDR1 SGHVS and CDR2 FQNEAQ. The sequencing here drew on PBMCs, taken from a glioma patient whose treatment included an IDH1 peptide vaccine. The source is a woman in her thirties or forties with glioma. The V call is TRBV7-8, the J call TRBJ2-3; TRBD2 agrees at 12 bases. CDR3 DNA: TGTGCCAGCAGCTTAGCAAAGTCTAGCGGGGGGGGCACAGATACGCAGTATTTT. Residues: CASSLAKSSGGGTDTQYF.